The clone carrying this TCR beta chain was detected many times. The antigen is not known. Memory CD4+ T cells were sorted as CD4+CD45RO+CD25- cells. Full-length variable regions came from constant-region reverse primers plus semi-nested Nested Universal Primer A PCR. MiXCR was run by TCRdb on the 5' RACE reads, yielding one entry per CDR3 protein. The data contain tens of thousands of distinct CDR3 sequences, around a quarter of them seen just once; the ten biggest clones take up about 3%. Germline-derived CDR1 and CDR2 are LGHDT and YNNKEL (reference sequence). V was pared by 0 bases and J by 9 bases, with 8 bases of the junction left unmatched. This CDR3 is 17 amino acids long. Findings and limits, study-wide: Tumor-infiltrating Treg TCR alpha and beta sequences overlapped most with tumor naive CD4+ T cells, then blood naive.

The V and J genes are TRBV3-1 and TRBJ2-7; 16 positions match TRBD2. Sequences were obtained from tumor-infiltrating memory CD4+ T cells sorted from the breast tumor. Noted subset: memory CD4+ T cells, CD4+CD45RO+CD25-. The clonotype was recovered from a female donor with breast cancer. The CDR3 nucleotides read TGTGCCAGCAGCCAAGAATGGGGGACTAGCGGGAGGGGTACGCAGTACTTC. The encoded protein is CASSQEWGTSGRGTQYF.